Each of the 32 T cell receptor beta chains below was sequenced from the same sample in a study of T cell changes during pregnancy in multiple sclerosis. Measured with immunoSEQ multiplex PCR; TCRdb has only the in-frame clones, and not every one. The sample contains about 20,000 clones, over 70% of which appear only once. The sample was CD8+ T cells from peripheral blood mononuclear cells, taken in the third trimester of pregnancy. The source of these receptors is a female donor in good health, enrolled as a control in a pregnancy study.

V and J are TRBV29-1 and TRBJ2-7, with D uncertain. The ends were cut back, 7 bases at V and 6 bases at J, with 13 bases in the middle. The germline CDR1 and CDR2 sequences are SQVTM and ANQGSEA. This CDR3 region has 11 residues. The CDR3 here is CSGASVAEQYF. The CDR3 nucleotides read TGCAGCGGGGCTTCAGTTGCCGAGCAGTACTTC.

The genes are TRBV7-9 and TRBJ2-7; D is unclear. V gave up 3 bases and J gave up 3 bases, with 9 bases separating them. Germline V gives CDR1 SEHNR, CDR2 FQNEAQ (reference sequence). The length of the CDR3 is 13 residues. This CDR3 is CASSFLSGYEQYF. Written as DNA, the CDR3 is TGTGCCAGCAGCTTTCTCTCAGGCTACGAGCAGTACTTC.

This chain joins TRBV28 and TRBJ2-3; 9 bases line up with TRBD2. V was pared by 5 bases and J by 4 bases, with 10 bases of the junction left unmatched. The V gene's germline CDR1 is MDHEN and CDR2 SYDVKM. This CDR3 comprises 16 residues. Here the CDR3 DNA reads TGTGCCAGCAGTACCCTTTTAGCGGGGGATGCAGATACGCAGTATTTT. Translation gives CASSTLLAGDADTQYF.

The chain joins TRBV11-2 to TRBJ1-2; 8 bases match TRBD1. J gave up 8 bases and V 0 bases, and 17 bases lay outside the gene matches. This CDR3 region has 18 residues. Germline V gene data show CDR1 as SGHAT and CDR2 as FQNNGV. CDR3 sequence: CASSLDPGTGALVRGYTF. The CDR3 DNA sequence: TGTGCCAGCAGCTTAGACCCCGGGACAGGCGCCCTCGTTCGGGGCTACACCTTC.

This clone is deemed medium-sized. The V gene is TRBV28, the J gene TRBJ2-1; 8 nucleotides align to TRBD2. CDR3 length: 16 amino acids. V lost 5 bases to trimming and J lost 4 bases; unmatched junction nucleotides: 10. In germline, CDR1 is MDHEN, CDR2 SYDVKM. The CDR3 loop reads CASSLPLAGGYNEQFF. CDR3 bases: TGTGCCAGCAGTCTTCCCCTTGCGGGAGGATACAATGAGCAGTTCTTC.

The V gene is TRBV19, the J gene TRBJ2-3, with D perhaps TRBD1 (6 bases). V gave up 6 bases and J gave up 3 bases, with 19 bases separating them. Germline CDR1 reads LNHDA; CDR2 reads SQIVND (reference sequence). This CDR3 comprises 16 residues. CDR3 in amino acids: CASSRTVPPTTDTQYF. CDR3 bases: TGTGCCAGTAGCCGGACAGTCCCCCCTACGACAGATACGCAGTATTTT.

The J gene is TRBJ2-3, the V gene TRBV6-5, with TRBD2 matching 13 bases. The length of the CDR3 is 15 residues. J was trimmed by 6 bases and V by 3 bases; bases with no gene match: 3. Per germline, CDR1 MNHEY and CDR2 SVGAGI. The chain's CDR3 is CASSYELAGGDTQYF. Written as DNA, the CDR3 is TGTGCCAGCAGTTATGAACTAGCGGGAGGGGATACGCAGTATTTT.

This chain uses TRBV5-6 with TRBJ2-7; 7 bases map to TRBD2. This CDR3 comprises 15 residues. V dropped 0 bases and J dropped 3; count of bases not matched to a gene: 6. Germline CDR1 is SGHDT and CDR2 is YYEEEE. The CDR3 spells CASSLALRTSYEQYF. DNA of the CDR3: TGTGCCAGCAGCTTGGCGCTCAGGACTAGCTACGAGCAGTACTTC.

This rearrangement joins TRBV28 to TRBJ1-1, with TRBD1 matching over 7 bases. The CDR3 totals 14 residues. V lost 6 bases and J lost 4; bases outside the gene matches: 8. Germline assignment: CDR1 MDHEN and CDR2 SYDVKM. The CDR3 DNA sequence: TGTGCCAGCAGCCTCGGACAGGCGGGCACTGAAGCTTTCTTT. It is translated as CASSLGQAGTEAFF. The full variable domain, its missing parts supplied by reference TRBV28 and TRBJ1-1, is DVKVTQSSRYLVKRTGEKVFLECVQDMDHENMFWYRQDPGLGLRLIYFSYDVKMKEKGDIPEGYSVSREKKERFSLILESASTNQTSMYLCASSLGQAGTEAFFGQGTRLTVV.

The V call is TRBV4-3, the J call TRBJ2-1, with 14 bases matching TRBD2. With V trimmed by 4 bases and J by 9 bases, 8 bases remained unmatched. Germline loops: CDR1 LGHNA, CDR2 YSLEER. The CDR3 sequence is 16 residues long. The CDR3 DNA is TGCGCCAGCAGCCCCGGGACTAGCGGGAGCGAACGTGAGCAGTTCTTC. Its translation is CASSPGTSGSEREQFF.

On this clone: A junction end diverges from the germline sequence, so it may reflect a read error. The J gene is TRBJ2-3, the V gene TRBV11-2; 8 bases agree with TRBD2. Germline loops: CDR1 SGHAT, CDR2 FQNNGV. This CDR3 has 12 amino acids. The DNA for the CDR3 is TGTGCCAGCAGCTTAGAGACTAGCGACGGAGCCTTT. This gives the protein CASSLETSDGAF.

The V gene is TRBV27, the J gene TRBJ2-1, with 7 bases lining up with TRBD2. CDR1 is MNHEY and CDR2 is SMNVEV in the germline V gene (reference sequence). After removal of 5 bases from V and 4 bases from J, the junction contained 8 bases not matched to a gene. The CDR3 totals 15 residues. CDR3 DNA sequence: TGTGCCAGCAGTGGGCGGGGGAGGTTGTACAATGAGCAGTTCTTC. The encoded protein is CASSGRGRLYNEQFF.

V and J are TRBV30 and TRBJ2-1, with D hard to call. Germline CDR1 is GTSNPN and CDR2 is SVGIG (reference sequence). This CDR3 has 10 residues. V was trimmed by 4 bases and J by 9 bases, leaving 7 bases between them. This CDR3 reads CAWTSSEQFF. CDR3 sequence (DNA): TGTGCCTGGACCTCCAGTGAGCAGTTCTTC.

This chain joins TRBV4-1 and TRBJ2-5; no clear D. CDR1 and CDR2 (germline): MGHRA, YSYEKL. This CDR3 has 15 residues. Trimming shortened V by 0 bases and J by 5 bases, and 13 bases separated the two germline ends. Here the CDR3 DNA reads TGCGCCAGCAGCCAAGATCACAGAAGTGTGGAGACCCAGTACTTC. The encoded protein is CASSQDHRSVETQYF.

The chain uses TRBV27 and TRBJ1-6; 9 bases match TRBD1. CDR3 size: 17 residues. With 4 bases clipped from V and 8 bases from J, the junction kept 12 bases outside the gene matches. The germline V gene encodes CDR1 MNHEY and CDR2 SMNVEV (reference sequence). CDR3 bases: TGTGCCAGCAGTTCCCTACAGTCCGGGACAGGGTATTCACCCCTCCACTTT. Translating it yields CASSSLQSGTGYSPLHF.

The J gene is TRBJ2-2, the V gene TRBV19; a weak D match, TRBD2 (7 bases). Per the germline V gene, CDR1 is LNHDA and CDR2 is SQIVND (reference sequence). The V gene lost 7 bases and the J gene lost 5 bases, with 32 bases spanning the gap. The CDR3 has 20 amino acids. The CDR3 reads CASTPLGGGRLKRLTGELFF. CDR3 nucleotides: TGTGCCAGTACCCCTCTTGGGGGGGGCCGCCTGAAAAGATTAACCGGGGAGCTGTTTTTT.

The V and J genes are TRBV4-2 and TRBJ2-7; 12 positions match TRBD2. This CDR3 has 15 amino acids. Trimming took 1 base from V and 4 from J; bases not matched to a gene: 2. Germline CDR1 and CDR2: LGHNA and YNFKEQ. CDR3 DNA: TGTGCCAGCAGCCAAGGCCTAGCGGGAGGGTACGAGCAGTACTTC. Protein product: CASSQGLAGGYEQYF.

The chain is built from TRBV6-5 and TRBJ1-3; D gene unclear. Germline V gene data show CDR1 as MNHEY and CDR2 as SVGAGI. V lost 0 bases, J lost 4 bases, and 13 bases lay in between. The CDR3 loop spans 16 amino acids. As DNA, the CDR3 is TGTGCCAGCAGTTACTCGATGGCAGGTGCGGGAAACACCATATATTTT. It translates to CASSYSMAGAGNTIYF.

This chain uses TRBV7-2 with TRBJ2-7; 10 nucleotides agree with TRBD2. CDR1 and CDR2 (germline): SGHTA, FQGNSA. The V segment lost 7 bases and the J segment 4 bases; nucleotides outside the gene matches: 10. CDR3 length equals 15 residues. The DNA for the CDR3 is TGTGCCAGCACCCTTTTCCCTAGCGGGAGTTACGAGCAGTACTTC. Amino acids: CASTLFPSGSYEQYF.

The chain has TRBV29-1 and TRBJ2-5; 8 nucleotides agree with TRBD2. The V and J ends lost 4 bases and 5 bases, in that order; junction bases with no gene match: 15. Germline values: CDR1 SQVTM, CDR2 ANQGSEA. The CDR3 is 16 amino acids. For the CDR3, the DNA is TGCAGCGTTGGGGGGATTACTAGCGGCGAGGGGGAGACCCAGTACTTC. This encodes CSVGGITSGEGETQYF.

The rearrangement joins TRBV27 to TRBJ2-7, with 8 bases identical to TRBD2. The CDR3 has 12 amino acids. With V trimmed by 6 bases and J by 7 bases, 5 bases remained unmatched. Germline CDR1 and CDR2: MNHEY and SMNVEV (reference sequence). CDR3 sequence reads: CASSLRGGEQYF. DNA of the CDR3: TGTGCCAGCAGCCTACGGGGGGGTGAGCAGTACTTC.

This clone has only one observation. The chain has TRBV6-5 and TRBJ2-7; 10 positions agree with TRBD2. With V trimmed by 9 bases and J by 2 bases, 4 bases remained unmatched. This CDR3 is 13 amino acids long. From germline, CDR1 is MNHEY and CDR2 SVGAGI. The CDR3 protein is CASGLAATYEQYF. In DNA form, the CDR3 reads TGTGCCAGTGGACTAGCGGCGACCTACGAGCAGTACTTC.

This chain links TRBV2 with TRBJ2-3; 7 nucleotides align to TRBD1. Germline V gene lookup returns CDR1 SNHLY and CDR2 FYNNEI. V shed 7 bases, J shed 0 bases, and the junction held 7 bases outside the gene matches. The CDR3 covers 15 residues. In DNA form, the CDR3 reads TGTGCCAGCACAGCCGGGACAGCTAGCACAGATACGCAGTATTTT. Translated: CASTAGTASTDTQYF. The entire variable domain, with the rest obtained from reference TRBV2 and TRBJ2-3, is as follows: EPEVTQTPSHQVTQMGQEVILRCVPISNHLYFYWYRQILGQKVEFLVSFYNNEISEKSEIFDDQFSVERPDGSNFTLKIRSTKLEDSAMYFCASTAGTASTDTQYFGPGTRLTVL.

This clone is categorized as medium-sized. This chain uses TRBV6-1 with TRBJ2-3; the match to TRBD1 covers 9 bases. V shed 1 base and J 4 bases; nucleotides not matched to a gene: 0. The CDR3 covers 14 residues. Looked up from germline, CDR1 is MNHNS and CDR2 is SASEGT. The CDR3 loop reads CASSEGQGADTQYF. CDR3 bases: TGTGCCAGCAGTGAAGGACAGGGGGCAGATACGCAGTATTTT.

The rearrangement uses TRBV19 and TRBJ2-2; 7 bases agree with TRBD2. V dropped 5 bases and J dropped 3; count of bases not matched to a gene: 15. The V gene's germline CDR1 is LNHDA and CDR2 SQIVND (reference sequence). The length of the CDR3 is 18 residues. Here the CDR3 reads CASSAPWGGRVDTGELFF. The CDR3 DNA reads as TGTGCCAGTAGTGCCCCTTGGGGGGGACGGGTCGACACCGGGGAGCTGTTTTTT.

The V gene is TRBV19, the J gene TRBJ2-7, with D hard to call. Trimming shortened V by 2 bases and J by 4 bases, and 12 bases separated the two germline ends. Germline-derived CDR1 and CDR2 are LNHDA and SQIVND (reference sequence). The CDR3 consists of 14 residues. This CDR3 reads CASSITGEAYEQYF. In nucleotides, the CDR3 is TGTGCCAGTAGTATAACCGGTGAAGCGTACGAGCAGTACTTC.

This clone was seen a single time. This chain connects TRBV6-4 to TRBJ2-1, with 10 bases identical to TRBD1. This CDR3 region has 14 residues. V gave up 3 bases and J gave up 6 bases; unmatched junction bases: 2. Germline loops: CDR1 MRHNA, CDR2 SNTAGT. CDR3 nucleotide sequence: TGTGCCAGCAGTGAGGGGACAGGGGCCAATGAGCAGTTCTTC. This translates into CASSEGTGANEQFF.

This clone was observed a handful of times. Other DNA sequences in this specimen translate into the identical CDR3. The chain links TRBV7-2 to TRBJ2-3; the match to TRBD2 covers 9 bases. Trimming cost V 4 bases and J 2 bases; bases outside gene matches: 4. Germline CDR1 reads SGHTA; CDR2 reads FQGNSA. This CDR3 spans 15 amino acids. CDR3 sequence: CASSSTSGPTDTQYF. The DNA of the CDR3 is TGTGCCAGCAGCTCGACTAGCGGCCCCACAGATACGCAGTATTTT. Based on the CDR3 plus reference TRBV7-2 and TRBJ2-3, the full variable domain is GAGVSQSPSNKVTEKGKDVELRCDPISGHTALYWYRQSLGQGLEFLIYFQGNSAPDKSGLPSDRFSAERTGGSVSTLTIQRTQQEDSAVYLCASSSTSGPTDTQYFGPGTRLTVL.

CDR3 in amino acids: CASSPLNGGEYGYTF. The CDR3 coding sequence is TGCGCCAGCAGCCCCCTCAACGGCGGGGAATATGGCTACACCTTC. V gene TRBV4-3 combines with J gene TRBJ1-2; D gene unclear. The CDR3 covers 15 residues. Germline V gene sequence: CDR1 LGHNA, CDR2 YSLEER. Trimming stripped 4 bases from V and 5 bases from J, with 17 bases between.

V is TRBV4-1 and J is TRBJ2-1; TRBD1 aligns across 9 bases. CDR3 length equals 14 residues. J lost 8 bases, V lost 5 bases, and 7 bases had no gene match. In germline, CDR1 is MGHRA, CDR2 YSYEKL. CDR3 sequence reads: CASSDRTGVDEQFF. CDR3 in DNA: TGCGCCAGCAGCGACCGGACAGGGGTTGATGAGCAGTTCTTC.

V gene TRBV7-9 combines with J gene TRBJ1-2; TRBD1 matches at 10 bases. J lost 0 bases, V lost 5 bases, and 6 bases had no gene match. This CDR3 contains 16 residues. CDR1 SEHNR and CDR2 FQNEAQ come from the germline V gene (reference sequence). As DNA, the CDR3 is TGTGCCAGCAGCAACCGGGACAGGGGAACTAACTATGGCTACACCTTC. Translating it yields CASSNRDRGTNYGYTF.

The V and J genes are TRBV7-2 and TRBJ1-6; maybe TRBD1 (5 bases). This CDR3 is 15 amino acids long. Between the trimmed V and J ends, which lost 1 base and 9 bases, there was a span of 13 bases. Germline values: CDR1 SGHTA, CDR2 FQGNSA. The CDR3 nucleotides are TGTGCCAGCAGCTTAGGTCTCAGGGCGAGTTCACCCCTCCACTTT. It translates to CASSLGLRASSPLHF.